This TCR beta chain appears in the sequencing data of a study of regulatory and conventional T cells in RAG deficiency. Assay: immunoSEQ multiplex PCR; the TCRdb copy retains only in-frame clones and omits some. The sample has tens of thousands of clones, around 90% seen once. Losses at the gene ends were 5 bases for V and 4 bases for J; bases not matched to a gene: 6. CDR1 SEHNR and CDR2 FQNEAQ come from the germline V gene (reference sequence). The CDR3 runs to 15 residues. In addition, the sample was reused for a study of regulatory T cells. That report notes: Amplification used 52 TRBV primers and 13 TRBJ primers. Patient repertoires had restricted TRB V-J pairs and skewed V and J usage, most in Tregs.

Sequencing input: CD8+ T cells sorted from blood. J is TRBJ1-4 and V is TRBV7-9; TRBD1 matches 8 bases. This clonotype originated in a human donor in good health. CDR3 DNA sequence: TGTGCCAGCAGCCCCCAGGGACAGGTTAATGAAAAACTGTTTTTT. Amino acid sequence: CASSPQGQVNEKLFF.